A selection of T cell receptor beta chains follows, all from one sample in a study of blood T cells in healthy people across ages. In TCRdb, the 5' RACE reads were re-called with MiXCR into one record per CDR3 protein. The sample yields roughly 830,000 distinct CDR3 sequences, about 59% seen once. Sequencing was carried out using blood. The receptors here all came from a man between 25 and 39 years old in good health. Each CDR3 is given with its conserved first and last residue. D genes are given only for firm matches. Only part of the rows carry a size: once, few, many, or a class if the clone is expanded.

d_call j_call clone_size v_call cdr3_nt cdr3_aa
. TRBJ1-2 few TRBV6-4 TGTGCCAGCAGTGAACCCGGCAGGGTGGAGAAGGCCAACTATGGCTACACCTTC CASSEPGRVEKANYGYTF
. TRBJ1-6 . TRBV7-2 TGTGCCAGCAGCCGTCCGGGATCGTCCCCCCTCCACTTT CASSRPGSSPLHF
. TRBJ2-1 few TRBV6-2/TRBV6-3 TGTGCCAGCACTAGGGGGGGAGGCAATGAGCAGTTCTTC CASTRGGGNEQFF
. TRBJ1-2 few TRBV29-1 TGCAGCGTCTACCTGACCGGTGGCTACACCTTC CSVYLTGGYTF
TRBD1 TRBJ2-7 . TRBV20-1 TGCAGTGCTAGAGTAGGGACAGGTGTCTACGAGCAGTACTTC CSARVGTGVYEQYF
TRBD2 TRBJ2-5 . TRBV20-1 TGCAGTTATATAGCGGGGGGGCAAGAGACCCAGTACTTC CSYIAGGQETQYF
TRBD2 TRBJ2-1 . TRBV28 TGTGCCAGCAGTTTCGGGGGGACGCCTTACAATGAGCAGTTCTTC CASSFGGTPYNEQFF
TRBD1 TRBJ1-1 . TRBV7-9 TGTGCCAGCAGCTCATACGACAGGGGGGTTGAAGCTTTCTTT CASSSYDRGVEAFF
. TRBJ2-6 . TRBV12-3/TRBV12-4 TGTGCCAGCAGTTCGTCAGGGTTTTCCGGGGCCAACGTCCTGACTTTC CASSSSGFSGANVLTF
. TRBJ1-5 few TRBV27 TGTGCCAGCAGCTCAGGGAGGGTCGGGAGCAATCAGCCCCAGCATTTT CASSSGRVGSNQPQHF
TRBD1 TRBJ2-4 . TRBV7-6 TGTGCCAGCAGCCTCCGGGACAGGGAAAACATTCAGTACTTC CASSLRDRENIQYF
. TRBJ2-2 . TRBV29-1 TGCAGCGTTGAGGAGGGGGTCCGGGAGCTGTTTTTT CSVEEGVRELFF
TRBD2 TRBJ2-3 . TRBV4-3 TGCGCCAGCAGCCAAGTTAGCGGGGGCACAGACACGCAGTATTTT CASSQVSGGTDTQYF
. TRBJ1-5 . TRBV10-3 TGTGCCTCCTGTCAGGGACCCATTTATAGCAATCAGCCCCAGCATTTT CASCQGPIYSNQPQHF
. TRBJ1-2 . TRBV27 TGTGCCAGCACTCAAACCTGGGGGGCCTATGGCTACACCTTC CASTQTWGAYGYTF
. TRBJ2-1 . TRBV7-8 TGTGCCAGCAGCTCAGGGCAAAATGAGCAGTTCTTC CASSSGQNEQFF
. TRBJ1-6 once TRBV7-9 TGTGCCAGCAGCTTAGAAGGCGGACACCACTCCTATAATTCACCCCTCCACTTT CASSLEGGHHSYNSPLHF
. TRBJ2-3 . TRBV20-1 TGCAGTGCTAGTCGCTCGAGGGACGGGAGCCCAGATACGCAGTATTTT CSASRSRDGSPDTQYF
. TRBJ2-1 many TRBV7-2 TGTGCCAGCAGCGTTCGGGACAACGCATACAATGAGCAGTTCTTC CASSVRDNAYNEQFF
. TRBJ2-7 . TRBV20-1 TGCAGTGCTAGAGATATGGGGTACCTAACGTCCTACGAGCAGTACTTC CSARDMGYLTSYEQYF
. TRBJ1-2 . TRBV20-1 TGCAGTGCTAGAGATCCGGTGGTAGGCTACACCTTC CSARDPVVGYTF
TRBD2 TRBJ2-1 once TRBV4-3 TGCGCCAGCAGCCAAGAACCCTTTATAGCGGGGGGGTATCATGAGCAGTTCTTC CASSQEPFIAGGYHEQFF
TRBD1 TRBJ2-7 once TRBV6-2/TRBV6-3 TGTGCCAGCAGCGACAGAGGGACAGGGCCCTACGAGCAGTACTTC CASSDRGTGPYEQYF
TRBD1 TRBJ2-5 . TRBV10-3 TGTGCCATCAGAGGGGGACAGGCTATTCAAGAGACCCAGTACTTC CAIRGGQAIQETQYF
. TRBJ2-1 . TRBV12-3/TRBV12-4 TGTGCCAGCAGTTTTCTAGCATACAATGAGCAGTTCTTC CASSFLAYNEQFF
. TRBJ2-1 few TRBV6-2/TRBV6-3 TGTGCCAGCAGTCCCGGGGGCCCCAGCTCCTACAATGAGCAGTTCTTC CASSPGGPSSYNEQFF
. TRBJ1-4 . TRBV7-9 TGTGCCAGCAGCTTACAGGGAAGGGGTGAAAAACTGTTTTTT CASSLQGRGEKLFF
TRBD2 TRBJ2-5 . TRBV12-3/TRBV12-4 TGTGCCAGCAGTAGACTAGCGGGGGACCAAGAGACCCAGTACTTC CASSRLAGDQETQYF
TRBD1 TRBJ2-7 few TRBV29-1 TGCAGCGTGGGGACAGGATCCTTCCCGTCCTACGAGCAGTACTTC CSVGTGSFPSYEQYF
. TRBJ2-7 . TRBV2 TGTGCCAGCAGTGAGTGGGGGACCCCCTATTGCGAGCAGTACTTC CASSEWGTPYCEQYF
. TRBJ2-7 . TRBV7-2 TGTGCCAGCAGCTTAAGGTACTACGAGCAGTACTTC CASSLRYYEQYF
. TRBJ2-7 . TRBV12-3/TRBV12-4 TGTGCCAGCAGTTTAGGGACAGCCCTATACGAGCAGTACTTC CASSLGTALYEQYF
. TRBJ2-7 . TRBV4-3 TGCGCCAGCAGCCAAGATATCGACATAGCCTACGAGCAGTACTTC CASSQDIDIAYEQYF
. TRBJ1-1 . TRBV30 TGTGCCTGTTGGGGCACTGAAGCTTTCTTT CACWGTEAFF
. TRBJ2-7 . TRBV4-3 TGCGCCAGCAGCCAAGAACTGCCTTCCAGGGTCTCCTACGAGCAGTACTTC CASSQELPSRVSYEQYF
. TRBJ2-3 . TRBV29-1 TGCAGCGTTGATGGGCAGGGAGCAGATACGCAGTATTTT CSVDGQGADTQYF
. TRBJ1-6 few TRBV5-1 TGCGCCAGCAGCCCCGGGACATGGGGAGGGAATTCACCCCTCCACTTT CASSPGTWGGNSPLHF
. TRBJ2-1 . TRBV7-2 TGTGCCTCCTACAGCGAAACGAATGAGCAGTTCTTC CASYSETNEQFF
. TRBJ1-1 . TRBV7-3 TGTGCCAGCAGCTTAACCCCGCGTTCCAGTTATGGCACTGAAGCTTTCTTT CASSLTPRSSYGTEAFF
. TRBJ2-3 . TRBV11-2 TGTGCCAGCAGCCTAGGTCCCGGGGGACACGGAGATACGCAGTATTTT CASSLGPGGHGDTQYF